The clone carrying this T cell receptor (beta chain) was found many times. Its matching antigen is unknown. The sample comes from a study of CD8 T cells in ankylosing spondylitis. General study points: Apparently characteristic of ankylosing spondylitis blood was a TCR beta motif (eight highly homologous variants).

TCRdb itself ran the 5' RACE reads through MiXCR, one entry per CDR3 protein. The table has approximately 520,000 distinct CDR3 sequences, roughly 5.2% seen once. Germline values: CDR1 SQVTM, CDR2 ANQGSEA. Trimming took 4 bases from V and 0 from J; bases not matched to a gene: 2. The CDR3 has 14 residues. The specimen was blood, either unsorted or a sorted T cell fraction (not recorded which). The TCR originated in a male donor with ankylosing spondylitis. This chain links TRBV29-1 with TRBJ1-4, with 7 bases fitting TRBD1. The CDR3: CSVAQGATNEKLFF. DNA for the CDR3: TGCAGCGTTGCTCAGGGGGCAACTAATGAAAAACTGTTTTTT.